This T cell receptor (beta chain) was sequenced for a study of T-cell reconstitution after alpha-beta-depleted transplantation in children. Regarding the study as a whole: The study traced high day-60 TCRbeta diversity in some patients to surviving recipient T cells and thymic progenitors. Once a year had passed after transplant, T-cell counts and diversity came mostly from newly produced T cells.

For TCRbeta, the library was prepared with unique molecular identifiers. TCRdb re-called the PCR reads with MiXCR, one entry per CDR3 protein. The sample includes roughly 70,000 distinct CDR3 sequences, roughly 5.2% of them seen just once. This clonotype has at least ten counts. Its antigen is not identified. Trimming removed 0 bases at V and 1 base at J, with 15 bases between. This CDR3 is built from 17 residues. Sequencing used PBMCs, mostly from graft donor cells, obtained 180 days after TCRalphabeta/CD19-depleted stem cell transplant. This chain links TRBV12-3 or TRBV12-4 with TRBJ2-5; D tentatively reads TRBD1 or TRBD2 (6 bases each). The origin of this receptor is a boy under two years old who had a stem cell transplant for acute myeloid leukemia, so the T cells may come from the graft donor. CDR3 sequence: CASSLAGGTQGQETQYF. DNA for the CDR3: TGTGCCAGCAGTTTAGCAGGGGGGACACAAGGCCAAGAGACCCAGTACTTC.